This T cell receptor beta chain was sequenced during a study of blood T cell repertoires in COVID-19. Looking at the study overall: From the United States, Italy and Spain came samples of acute and convalescent COVID-19.

Generated by immunoSEQ multiplex PCR, the TCRdb table keeps only in-frame clones and is missing some. The data show 90,000 to 120,000 clones, approximately 88% seen once. Germline CDR1 is LGHNA and CDR2 is YSLEER. The J segment lost 1 base and the V segment lost 4 bases, leaving 12 bases of the junction unmatched. This CDR3 comprises 19 residues. This chain links TRBV4-3 with TRBJ2-2; 10 bases are shared with TRBD2. The source of this sequence is a human donor in a cohort sampled during active COVID-19. The specimen was peripheral blood. For the CDR3, the DNA is TGCGCCAGCAGCCCCCGAGGGCTAGCGGGGGCGGTGAACACCGGGGAGCTGTTTTTT. It specifies CASSPRGLAGAVNTGELFF.